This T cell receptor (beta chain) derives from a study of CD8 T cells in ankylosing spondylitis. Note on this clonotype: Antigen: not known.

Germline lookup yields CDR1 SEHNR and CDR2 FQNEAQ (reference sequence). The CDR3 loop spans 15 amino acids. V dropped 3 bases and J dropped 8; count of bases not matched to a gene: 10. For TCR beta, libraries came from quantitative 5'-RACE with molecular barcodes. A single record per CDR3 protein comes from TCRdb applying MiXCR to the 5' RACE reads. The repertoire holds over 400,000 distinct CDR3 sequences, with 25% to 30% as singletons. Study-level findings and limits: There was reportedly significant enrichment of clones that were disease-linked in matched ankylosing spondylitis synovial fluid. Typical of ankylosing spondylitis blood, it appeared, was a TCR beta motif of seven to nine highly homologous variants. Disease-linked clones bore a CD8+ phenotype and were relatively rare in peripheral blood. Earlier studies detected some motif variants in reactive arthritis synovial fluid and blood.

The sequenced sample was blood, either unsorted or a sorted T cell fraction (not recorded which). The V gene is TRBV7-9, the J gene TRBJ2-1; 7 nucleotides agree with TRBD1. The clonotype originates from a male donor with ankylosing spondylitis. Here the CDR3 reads CASSFPTRQGYEQFF. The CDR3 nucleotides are TGTGCCAGCAGCTTTCCAACCCGACAGGGCTATGAGCAGTTCTTC.